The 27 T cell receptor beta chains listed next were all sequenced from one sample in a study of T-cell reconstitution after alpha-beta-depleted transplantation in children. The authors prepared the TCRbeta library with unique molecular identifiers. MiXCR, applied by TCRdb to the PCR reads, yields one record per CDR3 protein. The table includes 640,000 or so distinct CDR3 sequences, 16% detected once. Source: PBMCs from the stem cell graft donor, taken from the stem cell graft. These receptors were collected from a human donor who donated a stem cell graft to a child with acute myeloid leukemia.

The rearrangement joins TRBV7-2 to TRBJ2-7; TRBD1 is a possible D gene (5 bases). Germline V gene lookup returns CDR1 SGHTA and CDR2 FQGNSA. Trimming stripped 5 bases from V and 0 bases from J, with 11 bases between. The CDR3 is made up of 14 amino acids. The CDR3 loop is CASSPRATSYEQYF. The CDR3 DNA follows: TGTGCCAGCAGCCCCAGGGCAACCTCCTACGAGCAGTACTTC.

As DNA, the CDR3 is TGTGCCAGCAGTTTACCTAGGGTCCGCAGCTATGGCTACACCTTC. It translates to CASSLPRVRSYGYTF. The chain employs TRBV28 and TRBJ1-2; D remains ambiguous. Germline values: CDR1 MDHEN, CDR2 SYDVKM. V dropped 2 bases and J dropped 4 bases, with 14 bases sitting between them. The CDR3 covers 15 residues.

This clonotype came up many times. The CDR3: CATTPYEQYV. The DNA of the CDR3 is TGTGCCACTACACCGTACGAGCAGTACGTC. The chain uses TRBV10-3 and TRBJ2-7; no firm D call. Germline CDR1 ENHRY, CDR2 SYGVKD. With 10 bases removed from V and 4 bases from J, the gap between germline ends came to 8 bases. The CDR3 contains 10 residues.

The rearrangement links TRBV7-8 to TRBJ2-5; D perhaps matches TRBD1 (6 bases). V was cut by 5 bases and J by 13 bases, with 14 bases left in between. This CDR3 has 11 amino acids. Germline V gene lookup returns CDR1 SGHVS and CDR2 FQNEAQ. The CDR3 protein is CASSPEGVVYF. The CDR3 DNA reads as TGTGCCAGCAGCCCTGAGGGGGTAGTGTACTTC.

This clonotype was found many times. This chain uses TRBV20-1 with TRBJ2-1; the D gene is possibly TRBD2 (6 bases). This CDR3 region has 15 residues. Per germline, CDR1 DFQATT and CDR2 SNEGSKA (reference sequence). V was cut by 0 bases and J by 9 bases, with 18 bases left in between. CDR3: CSARDRDFLQGEQFF. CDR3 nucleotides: TGCAGTGCTAGAGATAGGGACTTCCTCCAGGGTGAGCAGTTCTTC.

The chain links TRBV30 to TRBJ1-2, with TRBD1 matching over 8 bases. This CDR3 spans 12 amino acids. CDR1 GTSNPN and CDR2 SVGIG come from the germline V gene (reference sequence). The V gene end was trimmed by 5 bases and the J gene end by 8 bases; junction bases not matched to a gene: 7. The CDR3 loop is CAWDQGARGYTF. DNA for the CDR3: TGTGCCTGGGATCAGGGGGCGCGAGGCTACACCTTC.

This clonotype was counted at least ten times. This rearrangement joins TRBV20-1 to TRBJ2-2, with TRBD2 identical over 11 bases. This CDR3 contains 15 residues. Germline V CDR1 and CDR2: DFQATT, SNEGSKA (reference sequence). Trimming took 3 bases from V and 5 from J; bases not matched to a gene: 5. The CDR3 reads CSASPTSGGTGELFF. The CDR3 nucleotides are TGCAGTGCTAGCCCCACTAGCGGGGGTACCGGGGAGCTGTTTTTT.

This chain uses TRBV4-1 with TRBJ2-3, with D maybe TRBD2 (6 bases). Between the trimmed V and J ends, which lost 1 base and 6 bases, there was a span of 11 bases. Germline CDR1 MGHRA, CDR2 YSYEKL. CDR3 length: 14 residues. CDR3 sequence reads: CASSQGERADTQYF. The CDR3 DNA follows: TGCGCCAGCAGCCAAGGCGAGCGGGCGGATACGCAGTATTTT.

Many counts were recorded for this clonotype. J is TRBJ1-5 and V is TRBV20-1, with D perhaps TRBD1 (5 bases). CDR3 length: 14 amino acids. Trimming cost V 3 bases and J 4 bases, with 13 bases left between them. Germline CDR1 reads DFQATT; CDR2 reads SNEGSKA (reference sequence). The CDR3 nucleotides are TGCAGTGCTAGTTGGCCCAGGGCAAATCAGCCCCAGCATTTT. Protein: CSASWPRANQPQHF.

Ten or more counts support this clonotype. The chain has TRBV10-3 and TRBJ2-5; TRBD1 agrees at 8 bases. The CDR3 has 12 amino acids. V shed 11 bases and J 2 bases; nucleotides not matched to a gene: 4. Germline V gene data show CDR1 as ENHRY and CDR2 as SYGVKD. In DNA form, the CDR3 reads TGTGCCTCAGGACAGGGACAAGAGACCCAGTACTTC. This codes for CASGQGQETQYF.

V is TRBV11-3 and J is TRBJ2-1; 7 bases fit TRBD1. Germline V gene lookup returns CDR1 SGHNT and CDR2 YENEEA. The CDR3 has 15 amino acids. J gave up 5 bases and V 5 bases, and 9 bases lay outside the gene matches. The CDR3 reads CASSLHYRGNNEQFF. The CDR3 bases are TGTGCCAGCAGCCTCCACTACAGGGGAAACAATGAGCAGTTCTTC.

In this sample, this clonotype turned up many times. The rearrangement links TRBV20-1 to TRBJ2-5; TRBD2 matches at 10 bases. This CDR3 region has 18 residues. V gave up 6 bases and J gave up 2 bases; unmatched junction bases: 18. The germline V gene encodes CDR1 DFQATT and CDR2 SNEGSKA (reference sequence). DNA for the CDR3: TGCAGTGCGGGAGGGGCGGCTAGCGGGGGCCTTAGTCAAGAGACCCAGTACTTC. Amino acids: CSAGGAASGGLSQETQYF.

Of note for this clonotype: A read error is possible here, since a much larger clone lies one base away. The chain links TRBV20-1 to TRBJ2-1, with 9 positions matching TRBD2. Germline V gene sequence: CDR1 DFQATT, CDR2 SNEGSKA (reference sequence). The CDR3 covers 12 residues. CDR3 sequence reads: CRVAGAPNEQFF. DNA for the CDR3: TGCAGGGTAGCGGGGGCGCCCAATGAGCAGTTCTTC.

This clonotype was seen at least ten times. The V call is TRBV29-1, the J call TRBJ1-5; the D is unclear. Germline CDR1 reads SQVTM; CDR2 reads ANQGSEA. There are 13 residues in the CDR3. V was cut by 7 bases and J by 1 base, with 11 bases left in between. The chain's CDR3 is CSAQDGSNQPQHF. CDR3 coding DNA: TGCAGCGCTCAAGATGGGAGCAATCAGCCCCAGCATTTT.

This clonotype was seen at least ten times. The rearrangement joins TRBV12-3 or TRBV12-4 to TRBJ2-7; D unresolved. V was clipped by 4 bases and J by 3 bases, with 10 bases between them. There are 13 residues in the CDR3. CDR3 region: CASSSETFYEQYF. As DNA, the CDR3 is TGTGCCAGCAGTTCCGAGACTTTCTACGAGCAGTACTTC.

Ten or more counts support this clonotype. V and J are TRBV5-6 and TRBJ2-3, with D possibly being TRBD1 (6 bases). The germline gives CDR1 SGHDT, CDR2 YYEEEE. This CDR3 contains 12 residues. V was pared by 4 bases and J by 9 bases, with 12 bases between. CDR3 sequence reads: CASSLRDKTQYF. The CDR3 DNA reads TGTGCCAGCAGCCTCCGGGACAAGACGCAGTATTTT. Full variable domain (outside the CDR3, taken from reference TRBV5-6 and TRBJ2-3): DAGVTQSPTHLIKTRGQQVTLRCSPKSGHDTVSWYQQALGQGPQFIFQYYEEEERQRGNFPDRFSGHQFPNYSSELNVNALLLGDSALYLCASSLRDKTQYFGPGTRLTVL.

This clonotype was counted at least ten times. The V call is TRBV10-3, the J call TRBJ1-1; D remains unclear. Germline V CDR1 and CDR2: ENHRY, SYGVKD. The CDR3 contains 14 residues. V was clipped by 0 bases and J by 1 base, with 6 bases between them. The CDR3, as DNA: TGTGCCATCAGTGAGTCTGCGGGGAACACTGAAGCTTTCTTT. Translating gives CAISESAGNTEAFF.

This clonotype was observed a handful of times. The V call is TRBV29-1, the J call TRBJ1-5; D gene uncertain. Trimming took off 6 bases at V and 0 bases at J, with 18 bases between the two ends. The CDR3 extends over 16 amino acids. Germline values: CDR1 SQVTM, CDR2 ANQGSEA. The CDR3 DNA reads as TGCAGCGTAAAAGACGGAGATCTATATAGCAATCAGCCCCAGCATTTT. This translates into CSVKDGDLYSNQPQHF.

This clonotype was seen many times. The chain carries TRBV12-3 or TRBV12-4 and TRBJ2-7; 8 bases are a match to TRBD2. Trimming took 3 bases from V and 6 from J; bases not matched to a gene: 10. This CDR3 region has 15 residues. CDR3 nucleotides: TGTGCCAGCAGTTTTACAGCGGGGGCGGTCGGCGAGCAGTACGTC. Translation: CASSFTAGAVGEQYV.

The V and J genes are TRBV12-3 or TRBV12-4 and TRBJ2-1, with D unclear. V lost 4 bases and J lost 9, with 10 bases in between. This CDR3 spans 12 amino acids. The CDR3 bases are TGTGCCAGCAGTTATTTAAAGGTTGAGCAGTTCTTC. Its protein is CASSYLKVEQFF.

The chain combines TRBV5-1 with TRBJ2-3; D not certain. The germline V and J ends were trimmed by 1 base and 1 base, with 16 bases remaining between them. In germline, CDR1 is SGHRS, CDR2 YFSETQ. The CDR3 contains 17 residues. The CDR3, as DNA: TGCGCCAGCAGCTTGTCTGGCAATTTAGGTGGCACAGATACGCAGTATTTT. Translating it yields CASSLSGNLGGTDTQYF.

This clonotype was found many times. CDR3 in DNA: TGCGCCAGCAGCTCCGGGACTAGCTCCTACAATGAGCAGTTCTTC. It translates to CASSSGTSSYNEQFF. The V call is TRBV5-1, the J call TRBJ2-1; 8 bases fit TRBD2. J was trimmed by 0 bases and V by 3 bases; bases with no gene match: 2. CDR1 and CDR2 (germline): SGHRS, YFSETQ. The CDR3 has 15 amino acids.

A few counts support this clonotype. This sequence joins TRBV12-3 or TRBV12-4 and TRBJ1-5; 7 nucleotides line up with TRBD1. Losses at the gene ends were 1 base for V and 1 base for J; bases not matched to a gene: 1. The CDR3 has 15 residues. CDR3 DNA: TGTGCCAGCAGTTTAGTGGGACAGAGCAATCAGCCCCAGCATTTT. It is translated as CASSLVGQSNQPQHF.

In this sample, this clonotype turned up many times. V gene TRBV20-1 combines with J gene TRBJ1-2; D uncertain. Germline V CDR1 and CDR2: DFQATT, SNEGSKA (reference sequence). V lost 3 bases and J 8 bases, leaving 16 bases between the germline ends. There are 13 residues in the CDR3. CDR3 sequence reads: CSARTRIFRGYTF. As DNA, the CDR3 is TGCAGTGCTAGGACGCGGATTTTTCGGGGCTACACCTTC.

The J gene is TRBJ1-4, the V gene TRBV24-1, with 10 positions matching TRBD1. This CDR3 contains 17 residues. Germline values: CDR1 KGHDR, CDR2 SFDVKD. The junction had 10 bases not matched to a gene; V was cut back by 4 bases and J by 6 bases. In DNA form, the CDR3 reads TGTGCCACCAGTGAGGCCGACCCCGGGACAGGGGATGAAAAACTGTTTTTT. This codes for CATSEADPGTGDEKLFF.

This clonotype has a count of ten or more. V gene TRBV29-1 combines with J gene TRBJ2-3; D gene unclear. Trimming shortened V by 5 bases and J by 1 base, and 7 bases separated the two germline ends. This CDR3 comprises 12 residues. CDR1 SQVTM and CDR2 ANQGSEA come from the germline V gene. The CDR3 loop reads CSVKYRTDTQYF. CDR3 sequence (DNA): TGCAGCGTTAAGTATCGCACAGATACGCAGTATTTT.

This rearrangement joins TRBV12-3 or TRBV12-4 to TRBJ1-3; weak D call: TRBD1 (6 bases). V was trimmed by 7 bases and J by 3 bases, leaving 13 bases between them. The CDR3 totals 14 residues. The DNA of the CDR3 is TGTGCCAGCACCCTTCGGACAGTTGGAAACACCATATATTTT. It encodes CASTLRTVGNTIYF.